This T cell receptor (beta chain) was sequenced in a study of cytomegalovirus exposure and HLA in healthy donors. Notes on the study in general: In an earlier analysis, most TCR beta V segments were productive about 87% or about 30% of the time. Most TCR sequences were seen very rarely across donors, but some public TCRs occurred in many. Later work found that TCR association rates differed between HLA loci; DRB1 had the most and HLA-C the fewest.

This clone was picked up one time. Its antigen is unknown. With 60 Vbeta and 13 Jbeta primers, the PCR was carried out. Clones were read by immunoSEQ multiplex PCR, and TCRdb kept only the in-frame ones, dropping some. Counted here are 130,000 or so clones, 81% occurring once; the ten biggest clones make up approximately 2.2%. Donors were ostensibly healthy at sampling, although undocumented immune exposures were probable. The CDR3 spans 16 residues. The V segment lost 2 bases and the J segment 6 bases; nucleotides outside the gene matches: 8. Germline lookup yields CDR1 MGHDK and CDR2 SYGVNS. This receptor was identified in a woman aged 40-49 years in good health and CMV-seronegative. The chain employs TRBV25-1 and TRBJ1-1; 11 bases are a match to TRBD1. Input material: PBMCs. The CDR3 loop reads CASSEPRGQGGSEAFF. The CDR3 bases are TGTGCCAGCAGTGAACCAAGGGGACAGGGGGGGTCTGAAGCTTTCTTT.